These 20 T cell receptor beta chains came from one sample sequenced in a study of spatial heterogeneity in lung cancer. TCRdb recomputed calls from the 5' RACE reads with MiXCR, one row per CDR3 protein. The repertoire has 8,500 to 10,000 distinct CDR3 sequences, about 4% of them found once; the top ten carry over 15%. Time point here: blood taken at disease recurrence. Researchers sequenced whole RNA taken from tumor, nontumor lung or frozen PBMC without sorting. Sequenced here: PBMCs, sampled at recurrence. The receptor set was obtained from a female donor with early-stage non-small cell lung cancer.

In this sample, this clonotype turned up many times. This beta chain is a stray sequence in a library constructed for alpha chains; its clone size is not meaningful. The chain's CDR3 is CARQTGRSYEQYF. DNA for the CDR3: TGTGCCAGACAGACAGGGCGCTCCTACGAGCAGTACTTC. This chain joins TRBV6-4 and TRBJ2-7; 7 bases agree with TRBD1. CDR1 and CDR2 from the germline V gene are MRHNA and SNTAGT. The V segment lost 9 bases and the J segment 0 bases; nucleotides outside the gene matches: 5. The CDR3 extends over 13 amino acids.

This clonotype showed up many times. This beta chain turned up in a library designed for alpha chains; as an off-target read, its abundance says little. The chain has TRBV19 and TRBJ1-5, with D possibly TRBD1 on 5 matching bases. Trimming cost V 6 bases and J 4 bases, with 7 bases left between them. This CDR3 has 12 residues. The germline CDR1 and CDR2 sequences are LNHDA and SQIVND (reference sequence). The CDR3 loop reads CASRSGNQPQHF. Written as DNA, the CDR3 is TGTGCCAGTAGATCAGGGAATCAGCCCCAGCATTTT.

At least ten counts were recorded for this clonotype. The library was built for alpha chains, so this beta chain is an off-target read and its size means little. V usage is TRBV28 and J usage is TRBJ2-7; D is unresolved. Germline V gives CDR1 MDHEN, CDR2 SYDVKM. CDR3 length: 13 amino acids. V shed 2 bases and J shed 0 bases, with 5 bases lying between them. The CDR3 protein is CASSLRSSYEQYF. The CDR3 DNA follows: TGTGCCAGCAGTTTAAGGAGCTCCTACGAGCAGTACTTC.

There are a few counts of this clonotype. Since it is a stray read in a library aimed at alpha chains, this beta chain has a size that is not meaningful. The V gene is TRBV5-1, the J gene TRBJ2-5; 10 bases match TRBD2. The CDR3 is made up of 14 amino acids. Losses at the gene ends were 4 bases for V and 4 bases for J; bases not matched to a gene: 4. CDR1 and CDR2 (germline): SGHRS, YFSETQ. The CDR3 sequence: CASSVSSGGETQYF. CDR3 in DNA: TGCGCCAGCAGCGTCTCTAGCGGGGGAGAGACCCAGTACTTC.

This clonotype was seen many times. Little can be read into the size of this beta chain, an off-target read in a library designed for alpha chains. The chain recombines TRBV28 with TRBJ1-1; D is possibly TRBD1 (5 bases). The CDR3 totals 13 residues. Per germline, CDR1 MDHEN and CDR2 SYDVKM. V lost 6 bases and J lost 3, with 11 bases in between. The CDR3, as DNA: TGTGCCAGCAGGTCGGGGGGTCACACTGAAGCTTTCTTT. Its translation: CASRSGGHTEAFF.

This clonotype is medium-sized in the sample. This beta chain is an off-target read within a library intended for alpha chains, so its frequency means little. The CDR3 is CASSQGASGEQYF. CDR3 bases: TGCGCCAGCAGCCAAGGCGCGTCCGGGGAGCAGTACTTC. V and J are TRBV4-3 and TRBJ2-7; no clear D gene. Germline CDR1 reads LGHNA; CDR2 reads YSLEER. The V and J ends lost 1 base and 7 bases respectively, with 11 bases between them. The CDR3 totals 13 residues.

In its sample, this clonotype was seen many times. The library was designed around alpha chains, so this beta chain is a stray read whose abundance carries little weight. The rearrangement joins TRBV29-1 to TRBJ2-7, with D uncertain. Per the germline V gene, CDR1 is SQVTM and CDR2 is ANQGSEA. This CDR3 has 13 amino acids. Trimming left V 0 bases short and J 2 bases short, with 8 bases between. For the CDR3, the DNA is TGCAGCGTTGAAGATGAGGTAACCTACGAGCAGTACTTC. This gives the protein CSVEDEVTYEQYF.

This clonotype was seen at least ten times. Found in a library prepared for alpha chains, this beta chain is an off-target read, and its abundance has little meaning. The chain combines TRBV24-1 with TRBJ2-3, with no clear D. The V gene's germline CDR1 is KGHDR and CDR2 SFDVKD. The CDR3 consists of 15 residues. Trimming removed 3 bases from V and 1 base from J, with 10 bases in between. This CDR3 is CATSDRSAGTDTQYF. CDR3 DNA sequence: TGTGCCACCAGTGATCGCTCCGCCGGCACAGATACGCAGTATTTT.

This clonotype rates as medium-sized. Little can be read into the size of this beta chain, an off-target read in a library designed for alpha chains. This chain links TRBV6-2 or TRBV6-3 with TRBJ2-7, with 9 bases aligning to TRBD1. The CDR3 consists of 13 residues. Trimming removed 2 bases from V and 6 bases from J; junction bases left unmatched: 2. CDR1 is MNHEY, CDR2 SVGEGT, per germline. In DNA form, the CDR3 reads TGTGCCAGCAGTTACAGGACAGGGGCCGAGCAGTACTTC. This translates into CASSYRTGAEQYF.

This clonotype came up many times. This beta chain slipped into a library made for alpha chains as a stray read, so its size is not meaningful. The J gene is TRBJ2-7, the V gene TRBV19, with D possibly being TRBD1 or TRBD2 (5 bases each). The germline gives CDR1 LNHDA, CDR2 SQIVND (reference sequence). V lost 9 bases to trimming and J lost 6 bases, with 21 bases between them. The CDR3 is made up of 14 amino acids. The DNA of the CDR3 is TGTGCCAGCGAGCCCAGGGACCATTATGGCGAGCAGTACTTC. As protein: CASEPRDHYGEQYF. Supplemented by reference TRBV19 and TRBJ2-7, the full variable domain reads DGGITQSPKYLFRKEGQNVTLSCEQNLNHDAMYWYRQDPGQGLRLIYYSQIVNDFQKGDIAEGYSVSREKKESFPLTVTSAQKNPTAFYLCASEPRDHYGEQYFGPGTRLTVT.

The table lists this clonotype with many counts. With the library built for alpha chains, this beta chain is off target and its frequency is not meaningful. The V call is TRBV4-3, the J call TRBJ2-3; D unresolved. CDR3 length equals 17 residues. CDR1 and CDR2 (germline): LGHNA, YSLEER. V was trimmed by 0 bases and J by 1 base, leaving 14 bases between them. CDR3 sequence: CASSQDPGLSRTDTQYF. CDR3 coding DNA: TGCGCCAGCAGCCAAGATCCGGGTCTGAGCCGCACAGATACGCAGTATTTT.

This clonotype was found many times. With the library built for alpha chains, this beta chain is off target and its frequency is not meaningful. The chain has TRBV11-1 and TRBJ2-7; TRBD2 might be the D (6 bases). The CDR3 sequence is 15 residues long. The germline CDR1 and CDR2 sequences are SGHAT and FQDESV (reference sequence). The V end lost 5 bases, the J end lost 0 bases, and 14 bases lay between the germline ends. The CDR3 loop is CASSPGTQSSYEQYF. The CDR3 bases are TGTGCCAGCAGCCCGGGGACTCAGAGCTCCTACGAGCAGTACTTC.

This clonotype rates as medium-sized (0.01 to 0.1%). This beta chain represents an off-target read in a library built for alpha chains; its size is of limited meaning. Here the CDR3 reads CASSLGTSAQTQYF. CDR3 DNA: TGTGCCAGCAGCTTAGGAACTAGCGCACAGACCCAGTACTTC. The gene calls are TRBV11-2 and TRBJ2-5, with 7 nucleotides matching TRBD2. In germline, CDR1 is SGHAT, CDR2 FQNNGV. The length of the CDR3 is 14 residues. Trimming at V came to 1 base and at J to 6 bases, leaving 5 bases not matched to a gene.

In this sample, this clonotype turned up many times. In a library made to pick up alpha chains, this beta chain is a stray read with a size that means little. V and J are TRBV6-2 or TRBV6-3 and TRBJ2-3; the D gene is possibly TRBD2 (6 bases). The germline CDR1 and CDR2 sequences are MNHEY and SVGEGT. This CDR3 has 15 residues. V was trimmed by 8 bases and J by 0 bases, leaving 15 bases between them. In DNA, the CDR3 is TGTGCCAGCCAACGGGGGACCTATAGCACAGATACGCAGTATTTT. Encoded protein: CASQRGTYSTDTQYF.

This clonotype has ten or more counts. This beta chain slipped into a library made for alpha chains as a stray read, so its size is not meaningful. The chain joins TRBV6-5 to TRBJ2-7; D may be TRBD1 (6 bases). Per germline, CDR1 MNHEY and CDR2 SVGAGI. Trimming pared 5 bases from V and 1 base from J, leaving 15 bases between. The CDR3 runs to 15 residues. In DNA, the CDR3 is TGTGCCAGCAGTAAGACAGGCTCGGTATCCTACGAGCAGTACTTC. Translation gives CASSKTGSVSYEQYF.

This clonotype was seen many times. In a library made to pick up alpha chains, this beta chain is a stray read with a size that means little. The chain links TRBV7-9 to TRBJ1-2; D gene ambiguous. Germline-derived CDR1 and CDR2 are SEHNR and FQNEAQ (reference sequence). The CDR3 runs 15 residues. With 4 bases removed from V and 4 bases from J, the gap between germline ends came to 16 bases. In DNA form, the CDR3 reads TGTGCCAGCAGCTCAGTTCGGCGTCGGGGCTATGGCTACACCTTC. Its translation: CASSSVRRRGYGYTF. The full variable domain, rest sourced from reference TRBV7-9 and TRBJ1-2, is DTGVSQNPRHKITKRGQNVTFRCDPISEHNRLYWYRQTLGQGPEFLTYFQNEAQLEKSRLLSDRFSAERPKGSFSTLEIQRTEQGDSAMYLCASSSVRRRGYGYTFGSGTRLTVV.

The sample holds many counts of this clonotype. This beta chain slipped into a library made for alpha chains as a stray read, so its size is not meaningful. The chain combines TRBV18 with TRBJ1-2; D is perhaps TRBD1 (5 bases). The V end lost 2 bases, the J end lost 6 bases, and 10 bases lay between the germline ends. The germline CDR1 and CDR2 sequences are KGHSH and LQKENI. The CDR3 sequence is 13 residues long. CDR3 residues: CASSPTRGDGYTF. In DNA form, the CDR3 reads TGTGCCAGCTCACCAACCCGGGGGGATGGCTACACCTTC. The full variable domain, its missing parts supplied by reference TRBV18 and TRBJ1-2, is NAGVMQNPRHLVRRRGQEARLRCSPMKGHSHVYWYRQLPEEGLKFMVYLQKENIIDESGMPKERFSAEFPKEGPSILRIQQVVRGDSAAYFCASSPTRGDGYTFGSGTRLTVV.

This clonotype occurred many times. Found in a library prepared for alpha chains, this beta chain is an off-target read, and its abundance has little meaning. The V call is TRBV5-4, the J call TRBJ2-3; D remains ambiguous. The germline V and J ends were trimmed by 4 bases and 5 bases, with 11 bases remaining between them. The CDR3 contains 13 residues. The germline gives CDR1 SGHNT, CDR2 YYREEE (reference sequence). The CDR3 sequence is CASSPTVGDTQYF. CDR3 DNA sequence: TGTGCCAGCAGCCCGACGGTTGGAGATACGCAGTATTTT.

This clonotype was detected many times. Little can be read into the size of this beta chain, an off-target read in a library designed for alpha chains. The chain has TRBV20-1 and TRBJ1-4; D unresolved. Germline CDR1 is DFQATT and CDR2 is SNEGSKA (reference sequence). V lost 5 bases and J 6 bases, leaving 22 bases between the germline ends. The CDR3 covers 16 residues. Here the CDR3 DNA reads TGCAGTGCTGGTACTCTCTCCCCGGGTCTTCATGAAAAACTGTTTTTT. Its translation is CSAGTLSPGLHEKLFF.

This clonotype was recorded many times. This beta chain represents an off-target read in a library built for alpha chains; its size is of limited meaning. The chain employs TRBV10-3 and TRBJ2-2; 7 bases line up with TRBD2. The CDR3 has 15 amino acids. The germline V gene encodes CDR1 ENHRY and CDR2 SYGVKD. The J segment lost 3 bases and the V segment lost 7 bases, leaving 8 bases of the junction unmatched. This chain's CDR3 is CAITDRLADTGELFF. The CDR3 DNA reads TGTGCCATCACCGACCGTCTAGCGGACACCGGGGAGCTGTTTTTT.